The 22 T cell receptor beta chains presented below share a single source sample, sequenced in a study of CD8+CD57+ T cells in acquired aplastic anemia. According to the study, genomic DNA was the template for TCR beta VDJ and CDR3 profiling. Each CDR3 protein is one row after TCRdb ran MiXCR on the reads. The profile shows about 110,000 distinct CDR3 sequences, 51% of them singletons. Sequencing was done on a sample of sorted CD4+, CD8+, or CD8+CD57+ T cells (not recorded which) from PBMCs. All receptors come from a human donor in good health, serving as a control.

The chain has TRBV5-6 and TRBJ1-1, with a possible D match to TRBD1 (6 bases). This CDR3 contains 15 residues. CDR1 SGHDT and CDR2 YYEEEE come from the germline V gene. V gave up 3 bases and J gave up 6 bases, with 18 bases separating them. CDR3 DNA: TGTGCCAGCAGCTGGGGGGCAGGGTTTTTCGCTGAAGCTTTCTTT. Its translation is CASSWGAGFFAEAFF.

This clonotype was recorded a few times. The chain combines TRBV6-2 or TRBV6-3 with TRBJ2-1, with TRBD2 identical over 10 bases. Germline V gene sequence: CDR1 MNHEY, CDR2 SVGEGT. V lost 2 bases to trimming and J lost 0 bases; unmatched junction nucleotides: 7. There are 18 residues in the CDR3. In DNA form, the CDR3 reads TGTGCCAGCAGTTACCCACAAGCGGGGGGGTTCTCCTACAATGAGCAGTTCTTC. It codes for CASSYPQAGGFSYNEQFF.

This clonotype was seen more than once but under ten times. The V call is TRBV9, the J call TRBJ1-6; no firm D call. This CDR3 comprises 12 residues. Germline assignment: CDR1 SGDLS and CDR2 YYNGEE. Trimming stripped 2 bases from V and 5 bases from J, with 2 bases between. In DNA, the CDR3 is TGTGCCAGCAGCGTGGATAATTCACCCCTCCACTTT. Its translation is CASSVDNSPLHF.

This chain links TRBV10-3 with TRBJ1-2; a possible D gene is TRBD1 (6 bases). Germline loops: CDR1 ENHRY, CDR2 SYGVKD. V was cut by 1 base and J by 6 bases, with 12 bases left in between. This CDR3 has 14 amino acids. CDR3 nucleotides: TGTGCCATCAGTGAGTTGGCGAGGACAGATGGCTACACCTTC. Translating gives CAISELARTDGYTF.

This sequence joins TRBV2 and TRBJ1-4; a weak D match, TRBD1 (5 bases). Looked up from germline, CDR1 is SNHLY and CDR2 is FYNNEI. V dropped 6 bases and J dropped 8 bases, with 19 bases sitting between them. This CDR3 has 15 amino acids. This CDR3 reads CASRDPGSVLEKLFF. The CDR3 region has the DNA TGTGCCAGCAGGGACCCAGGGTCCGTGCTAGAAAAACTGTTTTTT.

The chain carries TRBV19 and TRBJ2-2, with D possibly matching TRBD1 (6 bases). V dropped 10 bases and J dropped 4 bases, with 13 bases sitting between them. The germline gives CDR1 LNHDA, CDR2 SQIVND (reference sequence). CDR3 size: 13 residues. The CDR3 DNA reads TGTGCCACCGAACAGGGTAGCACCGGGGAGCTGTTTTTT. Residues: CATEQGSTGELFF. Full variable domain (outside the CDR3, taken from reference TRBV19 and TRBJ2-2): DGGITQSPKYLFRKEGQNVTLSCEQNLNHDAMYWYRQDPGQGLRLIYYSQIVNDFQKGDIAEGYSVSREKKESFPLTVTSAQKNPTAFYLCATEQGSTGELFFGEGSRLTVL.

This clonotype was counted ten times or more. The chain carries TRBV6-1 and TRBJ1-1, with 7 positions matching TRBD1. The CDR3 consists of 17 residues. Per germline, CDR1 MNHNS and CDR2 SASEGT. Trimming took 5 bases from V and 0 from J; bases not matched to a gene: 12. This CDR3 reads CASSTAHRGRVNTEAFF. Here the CDR3 DNA reads TGTGCCAGCAGTACCGCCCACAGGGGCCGGGTGAACACTGAAGCTTTCTTT.

The chain recombines TRBV27 with TRBJ1-1; D not certain. There are 13 residues in the CDR3. Trimming took off 5 bases at V and 3 bases at J, with 10 bases between the two ends. The V gene's germline CDR1 is MNHEY and CDR2 SMNVEV (reference sequence). In nucleotides, the CDR3 is TGTGCCAGCAGTCTCACAGCGGACACTGAAGCTTTCTTT. Translated: CASSLTADTEAFF.

The chain recombines TRBV11-2 with TRBJ2-1; D is uncertain. The CDR3 is 13 residues long. Per the germline V gene, CDR1 is SGHAT and CDR2 is FQNNGV. V lost 0 bases and J lost 6, with 6 bases in between. CDR3: CASSLEGINEQFF. The CDR3 DNA reads as TGTGCCAGCAGCTTAGAGGGGATCAATGAGCAGTTCTTC.

In its sample, this clonotype was seen many times. The chain is built from TRBV4-1 and TRBJ1-2; 7 bases agree with TRBD1. This CDR3 has 18 amino acids. Germline CDR1 and CDR2: MGHRA and YSYEKL. V trimming: 3 bases; J trimming: 4 bases; junction bases outside the gene matches: 17. The CDR3, as DNA: TGCGCCAGCAGCCAGGATCCGGAGACCGGGACAGACCCCTATGGCTACACCTTC. Translation: CASSQDPETGTDPYGYTF.

CDR3 nucleotide sequence: TGTGCCACCAGCAGAGAGGGGGCAGAGGATACGCAGTATTTT. Its translation is CATSREGAEDTQYF. The V and J genes are TRBV15 and TRBJ2-3; D possibly corresponds to TRBD1 (6 bases). Germline-derived CDR1 and CDR2 are LNHNV and YYDKDF (reference sequence). The CDR3 extends over 14 amino acids. V lost 0 bases, J lost 6 bases, and 10 bases lay in between.

Only a few counts were recorded for this clonotype. The chain employs TRBV2 and TRBJ2-1; the D call may be TRBD1 or TRBD2 (5 bases each). Per germline, CDR1 SNHLY and CDR2 FYNNEI. CDR3 length: 17 amino acids. V gave up 5 bases and J gave up 3 bases, with 20 bases separating them. This chain's CDR3 is CASSPNTGAVDYNEQFF. The CDR3 DNA sequence: TGTGCCAGCAGTCCTAATACCGGGGCAGTGGACTACAATGAGCAGTTCTTC.

The chain recombines TRBV6-1 with TRBJ2-7; 7 bases are shared with TRBD1. Germline trimming cut 5 bases from V and 4 bases from J; bases unmatched to any gene: 5. The CDR3 length is 13 residues. Looked up from germline, CDR1 is MNHNS and CDR2 is SASEGT. The CDR3 region has the DNA TGTGCCAGCAGTCCAGGGACAGCTTACGAGCAGTACTTC. Translated: CASSPGTAYEQYF.

This clonotype was detected only a few times. CDR3 protein: CASSQEEGRGIKNEQYF. DNA of the CDR3: TGTGCCAGCAGCCAAGAAGAGGGCAGGGGGATCAAAAACGAGCAGTACTTC. This chain links TRBV25-1 with TRBJ2-7, with 7 bases lining up with TRBD1. This CDR3 comprises 17 residues. Germline V CDR1 and CDR2: MGHDK, SYGVNS. Trimming cost V 6 bases and J 5 bases; bases outside gene matches: 19.

This clonotype appeared many times. This rearrangement joins TRBV2 to TRBJ1-5; TRBD1 might be the D (5 bases). This CDR3 has 15 amino acids. Germline-derived CDR1 and CDR2 are SNHLY and FYNNEI. With 7 bases removed from V and 6 bases from J, the gap between germline ends came to 19 bases. CDR3 residues: CASNSRDFGGQPQHF. For the CDR3, the DNA is TGTGCCAGCAACAGCCGGGACTTCGGGGGTCAGCCCCAGCATTTT.

The V and J genes are TRBV10-3 and TRBJ2-3; possible D gene TRBD2, 5 bases. V was cut by 0 bases and J by 6 bases, with 13 bases left in between. The CDR3 totals 15 residues. Germline V gene sequence: CDR1 ENHRY, CDR2 SYGVKD. The DNA of the CDR3 is TGTGCCATCAGTGAGTCGTCGCTAGCAGTGGATACGCAGTATTTT. Translating gives CAISESSLAVDTQYF.

The rearrangement links TRBV9 to TRBJ2-7; TRBD1 matches at 9 bases. The CDR3 spans 15 residues. Germline V gives CDR1 SGDLS, CDR2 YYNGEE. The ends lost 4 bases at V and 2 bases at J; junction bases unmatched: 7. This CDR3 is CASSPTGTGTYEQYF. In nucleotides, the CDR3 is TGTGCCAGCAGCCCAACCGGGACAGGGACCTACGAGCAGTACTTC.

The chain uses TRBV29-1 and TRBJ2-1; tentative D call: TRBD1 (5 bases). Trimming took 4 bases from V and 8 from J, leaving 12 bases between them. The CDR3 spans 12 residues. Germline CDR1 SQVTM, CDR2 ANQGSEA. The chain's CDR3 is CSVVAGKYEQFF. The CDR3 nucleotides are TGCAGCGTTGTTGCAGGGAAGTATGAGCAGTTCTTC.

The chain joins TRBV9 to TRBJ2-7; D is possibly TRBD1 or TRBD2 (5 bases each). Germline V gene data show CDR1 as SGDLS and CDR2 as YYNGEE. The CDR3 covers 15 residues. Trimming took off 4 bases at V and 5 bases at J, with 19 bases between the two ends. CDR3 residues: CASSPRSGTGDEQYF. As DNA, the CDR3 is TGTGCCAGCAGCCCCCGGAGTGGGACCGGGGACGAGCAGTACTTC.

The chain carries TRBV19 and TRBJ2-5; tentative D call: TRBD2 (5 bases). Per the germline V gene, CDR1 is LNHDA and CDR2 is SQIVND (reference sequence). V lost 5 bases to trimming and J lost 2 bases, with 9 bases between them. CDR3 length: 13 amino acids. CDR3 sequence (DNA): TGTGCCAGTAGTCGGGGAGTGCAAGAGACCCAGTACTTC. Translation gives CASSRGVQETQYF.

The chain uses TRBV19 and TRBJ2-3; a weak D match, TRBD1 (6 bases). In germline, CDR1 is LNHDA, CDR2 SQIVND (reference sequence). V was shortened by 9 bases and J by 5 bases, with 15 bases between the two germline ends. The CDR3 spans 13 residues. DNA for the CDR3: TGTGCCAGCGCCCTGGCAGGGGAAGATACGCAGTATTTT. Translated, it gives CASALAGEDTQYF.

In this sample, this clonotype turned up many times. The CDR3 DNA sequence: TGCAGTGCCCCCACAGGGGGCGACGTTGCTGCAACCTACTCCACTGAAGCTTTCTTT. The encoded protein is CSAPTGGDVAATYSTEAFF. This rearrangement joins TRBV20-1 to TRBJ1-1; 9 bases fit TRBD1. Germline V gene sequence: CDR1 DFQATT, CDR2 SNEGSKA (reference sequence). This CDR3 is built from 19 residues. V gave up 6 bases and J gave up 4 bases; unmatched junction bases: 24.